Listed here is a single T cell receptor (beta chain). The sample comes from a study of cytomegalovirus exposure and HLA in healthy donors. The germline V gene has CDR1 GTSNPN and CDR2 SVGIG (reference sequence). The CDR3 has 13 amino acids. The V end was cut by 2 bases, the J end by 5 bases, with 10 bases between. The PCR contained 60 Vbeta and 13 Jbeta primers. Using immunoSEQ multiplex PCR, the repertoire was profiled, and TCRdb retains in-frame clones only, with some absent. Its table lists 55,000 to 75,000 clones. Specimen: PBMCs. V gene TRBV30 combines with J gene TRBJ1-5; D remains ambiguous. The sequence derives from a young woman in good health and CMV-seronegative. The CDR3: CAWSISVDQPQHF. For the CDR3, the DNA is TGTGCCTGGAGTATTTCAGTGGATCAGCCCCAGCATTTT. The full variable domain, completed using reference TRBV30 and TRBJ1-5, is SQTIHQWPATLVQPVGSPLSLECTVEGTSNPNLYWYRQAAGRGLQLLFYSVGIGQISSEVPQNLSASRPQDRQFILSSKKLLLSDSGFYLCAWSISVDQPQHFGDGTRLSIL.